Below, one TCR beta chain is given with its context. The record originates from a study of blood T cell repertoires in COVID-19. Assay used: immunoSEQ multiplex PCR; TCRdb lists only in-frame clones, some missing. This sample has roughly 150,000 clones, with around 80% found just once. The V gene lost 6 bases and the J gene lost 4 bases, with 18 bases spanning the gap. Germline V gene sequence: CDR1 KGHSH, CDR2 LQKENI. The CDR3 totals 15 residues. Specimen: PBMCs or T cells enriched from blood (not recorded which). This clonotype originated in a woman in her sixties who had recovered from COVID-19. The chain has TRBV18 and TRBJ1-2, with a weak D call TRBD1 (6 bases). The CDR3 spells CASSPSGDGSYGYTF. CDR3 coding DNA: TGTGCCAGCTCCCCTTCAGGGGACGGATCCTATGGCTACACCTTC.